This TCR beta chain is from a study of blood T cell repertoires in COVID-19. Study overall: There were acute and convalescent COVID-19 samples, and they came from the United States, Italy and Spain. T cells, B-cell-depleted T cells, or PBMCs supplied cDNA or gDNA.

CDR3 length: 14 residues. V was pared by 5 bases and J by 1 base, with 11 bases between. Germline V lookup: CDR1 SNHLY, CDR2 FYNNEI. Original methodology: Reference gene primers were amplified, and this amplification served to estimate nucleated cell counts. TCRdb keeps only in-frame clones here, not all; method: immunoSEQ multiplex PCR. V and J calls and clone size are copied from that table; D and trimming were computed from the DNA. The sample gives about 58,000 clones, around nine tenths of which show up once; over 20% is in the top ten. The V and J genes are TRBV2 and TRBJ1-1; D not certain. The sequence derives from a woman aged 50 to 60 with active or convalescent COVID-19. The source material was peripheral blood. The CDR3 protein is CASSLMSRNTEAFF. CDR3 DNA: TGTGCCAGCAGTCTAATGTCCCGGAACACTGAAGCTTTCTTT.